Each of the 9 T cell receptor beta chains below was sequenced from the same sample in a study of cytomegalovirus exposure and HLA in healthy donors. PCR used 60 Vbeta primers and 13 Jbeta primers. The table came from immunoSEQ multiplex PCR; TCRdb's copy has only in-frame clones and leaves some out. The table lists about 190,000 clones, around 80% of them singletons. The source material was PBMCs. The receptors here all came from a man aged 18 to 30 in good health and CMV-seronegative.

This sequence joins TRBV19 and TRBJ2-1; TRBD2 might be the D (6 bases). Germline V gene lookup returns CDR1 LNHDA and CDR2 SQIVND (reference sequence). V was cut by 5 bases and J by 3 bases, with 23 bases left in between. This CDR3 contains 18 residues. CDR3 region: CASSGDERRVRLYNEQFF. CDR3 sequence (DNA): TGTGCCAGTAGTGGGGACGAGCGGAGGGTTCGGCTCTACAATGAGCAGTTCTTC.

The chain combines TRBV19 with TRBJ1-5, with D possibly TRBD1 on 6 matching bases. The CDR3 spans 18 residues. The V gene's germline CDR1 is LNHDA and CDR2 SQIVND (reference sequence). The V end was cut by 3 bases, the J end by 5 bases, with 23 bases between. The CDR3 spells CASSMRQAGGYKHQPQHF. CDR3 DNA: TGTGCCAGTAGTATGAGACAGGCCGGGGGGTATAAGCATCAGCCCCAGCATTTT.

The V and J genes are TRBV28 and TRBJ2-1; the match to TRBD2 covers 7 bases. V gave up 10 bases and J gave up 2 bases; unmatched junction bases: 8. Germline CDR1 MDHEN, CDR2 SYDVKM. This CDR3 region has 14 residues. The CDR3 region has the DNA TGTGCCATCAAGAGCGGGACCACCTACAATGAGCAGTTCTTC. It codes for CAIKSGTTYNEQFF.

The chain employs TRBV29-1 and TRBJ1-1; 7 bases fit TRBD1. CDR1 and CDR2 from the germline V gene are SQVTM and ANQGSEA. There are 12 residues in the CDR3. With V trimmed by 7 bases and J by 9 bases, 11 bases remained unmatched. The CDR3 protein is CSGRDSSPQAFF. The CDR3 DNA sequence: TGCAGCGGTCGGGACAGTAGCCCCCAAGCTTTCTTT.

This clone was seen once. Here the CDR3 reads CASSRWTENTEAFF. CDR3 coding DNA: TGTGCCAGCAGCCGATGGACAGAAAACACTGAAGCTTTCTTT. This chain uses TRBV6-6 with TRBJ1-1; TRBD1 is a possible D gene (6 bases). Germline CDR1 is MNHNY and CDR2 is SVGAGI (reference sequence). V lost 6 bases and J 2 bases, leaving 13 bases between the germline ends. The CDR3 runs to 14 residues.

This chain links TRBV7-3 with TRBJ2-7; 12 nucleotides match TRBD2. CDR3 length equals 15 residues. Germline V gene lookup returns CDR1 SGHTA and CDR2 FQGTGA. V trimming: 5 bases; J trimming: 6 bases; junction bases outside the gene matches: 8. The CDR3 DNA sequence: TGTGCCAGCAGCCCCGGACTAGCGGGAATTGGCGAGCAGTACTTC. Its translation: CASSPGLAGIGEQYF.

The rearrangement joins TRBV11-2 to TRBJ1-3; 7 nucleotides agree with TRBD1. The CDR3 runs to 14 residues. CDR1 SGHAT and CDR2 FQNNGV come from the germline V gene. V shed 5 bases and J 7 bases; nucleotides not matched to a gene: 8. The CDR3 loop reads CASSPQTGSNTIYF. For the CDR3, the DNA is TGTGCCAGCAGCCCCCAGACAGGGTCTAACACCATATATTTT.

The chain carries TRBV12-5 and TRBJ2-5, with D unclear. Deletions cut 1 base from V and 11 bases from J, with 8 bases between. Per germline, CDR1 LGHNT and CDR2 FRNRAP. This CDR3 has 11 amino acids. The CDR3 spells CASGLDRSQYF. DNA for the CDR3: TGTGCTAGTGGTTTGGACAGATCACAGTACTTC. Using reference TRBV12-5 and TRBJ2-5 for the parts outside the CDR3, the full variable domain is DARVTQTPRHKVTEMGQEVTMRCQPILGHNTVFWYRQTMMQGLELLAYFRNRAPLDDSGMPKDRFSAEMPDATLATLKIQPSEPRDSAVYFCASGLDRSQYFGPGTRLLVL.

This clone was seen once. The V and J genes are TRBV2 and TRBJ1-3; the D is unclear. The CDR3 length is 14 residues. Germline loops: CDR1 SNHLY, CDR2 FYNNEI. The V end lost 4 bases, the J end lost 0 bases, and 7 bases lay between the germline ends. This CDR3 is CASSAESSGNTIYF. In DNA, the CDR3 is TGTGCCAGCAGTGCTGAGAGCTCTGGAAACACCATATATTTT.